The entry below describes one T cell receptor (beta chain). Its antigen is not known. These data belong to a study of cytotoxic CD8 clonotypes in ibrutinib-treated CLL. This CDR3 contains 17 residues. With 1 base removed from V and 2 bases from J, the gap between germline ends came to 12 bases. CDR1 is LNHDA, CDR2 SQIVND, per germline (reference sequence). Depth targeted 1 in 200,000 to 1 in 1 million T cells, averaging 10x coverage per clonotype. Assay: immunoSEQ multiplex PCR; the TCRdb copy retains only in-frame clones and omits some. Of 150,000 to 200,000 clones in the sample, around nine tenths are singletons; the top ten hold approximately 3%. Study-level points and caveats: Against age-matched healthy donors, baseline clonality ran higher and tracked circulating CD8+ T-cell counts. Clonality went higher at ibrutinib response and then dropped back toward baseline at progression.

Sequenced material: PBMCs, taken at disease progression, from a patient treated with ibrutinib. The V gene is TRBV19, the J gene TRBJ2-6, with a possible D match to TRBD2 (6 bases). The clonotype was recovered from a human donor with chronic lymphocytic leukemia. As DNA, the CDR3 is TGTGCCAGTAGTATAGCATTAGGAGGGGCTGGGGCCAACGTCCTGACTTTC. Amino acids: CASSIALGGAGANVLTF.